These 31 T cell receptor beta chains were all obtained from the same sample, sequenced in a study of identical twins. TCRdb reprocessed the 5' RACE reads with MiXCR, giving one entry per CDR3 protein. The sample carries 1.5 million to 2 million distinct CDR3 sequences, less than 40% recorded once. Specimen: cord blood. The source is a newborn girl in good health.

In DNA form, the CDR3 reads TGTGCTAGTGGTTTGGTACCGACTAGCGGGATACCCAATGAGCAGTTCTTC. Translated, it gives CASGLVPTSGIPNEQFF. The chain combines TRBV12-5 with TRBJ2-1; 11 bases align to TRBD2. Germline CDR1 is LGHNT and CDR2 is FRNRAP. This CDR3 comprises 17 residues. With 0 bases clipped from V and 6 bases from J, the junction kept 7 bases outside the gene matches.

This clonotype showed up just a few times. The J gene is TRBJ1-5, the V gene TRBV4-1; D not certain. The CDR3 is made up of 18 amino acids. Germline values: CDR1 MGHRA, CDR2 YSYEKL. Deletions cut 1 base from V and 0 bases from J, with 16 bases between. The CDR3 DNA sequence: TGCGCCAGCAGCCAAGTAGTTGCAGCGGGCTATAGCAATCAGCCCCAGCATTTT. The encoded protein is CASSQVVAAGYSNQPQHF.

The chain's CDR3 is CASIPSGGPTGELFF. The CDR3 DNA is TGCGCCAGCATTCCTAGCGGGGGACCTACCGGGGAGCTGTTTTTT. The rearrangement links TRBV5-1 to TRBJ2-2; 10 bases agree with TRBD2. Germline assignment: CDR1 SGHRS and CDR2 YFSETQ. V gave up 6 bases and J gave up 5 bases; unmatched junction bases: 7. CDR3 length: 15 amino acids.

This clonotype came up a few times. This chain uses TRBV6-6 with TRBJ2-1; 12 nucleotides line up with TRBD2. Per germline, CDR1 MNHNY and CDR2 SVGAGI (reference sequence). V trimming: 6 bases; J trimming: 7 bases; junction bases outside the gene matches: 7. The CDR3 spans 15 residues. This CDR3 reads CASSQTSGSLNEQFF. The CDR3 coding sequence is TGTGCCAGCAGCCAGACTAGCGGGAGCCTTAATGAGCAGTTCTTC.

This chain connects TRBV4-1 to TRBJ2-7; D gene uncertain. V lost 1 base, J lost 4 bases, and 8 bases lay in between. The CDR3 contains 13 residues. Germline V gene data show CDR1 as MGHRA and CDR2 as YSYEKL. In DNA, the CDR3 is TGCGCCAGCAGCCAAGGGGGTGAATACGAGCAGTACTTC. Translating gives CASSQGGEYEQYF.

In its sample, this clonotype was seen a few times. The chain couples TRBV12-3 or TRBV12-4 to TRBJ2-3, with 8 bases fitting TRBD2. The V gene end was trimmed by 3 bases and the J gene end by 5 bases; junction bases not matched to a gene: 4. The CDR3 covers 14 residues. CDR3 loop: CASSFSSGKDTQYF. The CDR3 DNA reads as TGTGCCAGCAGTTTTAGTAGCGGGAAAGATACGCAGTATTTT.

The chain uses TRBV15 and TRBJ2-7; 13 nucleotides line up with TRBD2. Per germline, CDR1 LNHNV and CDR2 YYDKDF (reference sequence). The J segment lost 7 bases and the V segment lost 0 bases, leaving 18 bases of the junction unmatched. The CDR3 is 20 residues long. CDR3 residues: CATSREGLAGNLPSYNEQYF. The CDR3 region has the DNA TGTGCCACCAGCAGAGAGGGACTAGCGGGAAACCTCCCCTCCTACAATGAGCAGTACTTC.

The table lists this clonotype with a few counts. The V call is TRBV20-1, the J call TRBJ2-4, with 7 bases that match TRBD1. The J call could be wrong; TRBJ2-5 is a better fit for the DNA end. CDR3 size: 15 residues. Germline V gives CDR1 DFQATT, CDR2 SNEGSKA (reference sequence). The CDR3 is CSARGDRVIWETQYF. The CDR3 DNA sequence: TGCAGTGCTAGAGGTGACAGGGTAATTTGGGAGACCCAGTACTTC.

This clonotype was seen ten or more times. The V gene is TRBV4-2, the J gene TRBJ2-3, with D perhaps TRBD1 or TRBD2 (6 bases each). The CDR3 sequence is 16 residues long. Germline CDR1 and CDR2: LGHNA and YNFKEQ. V lost 4 bases to trimming and J lost 1 base, with 15 bases between them. CDR3 sequence reads: CASSPRVRGGTDTQYF. CDR3 coding DNA: TGTGCCAGCAGCCCCCGTGTGAGGGGGGGCACAGATACGCAGTATTTT.

The genes are TRBV20-1 and TRBJ2-7; 13 bases are a match to TRBD2. Germline V gives CDR1 DFQATT, CDR2 SNEGSKA (reference sequence). CDR3 length: 15 amino acids. V shed 2 bases and J 7 bases; nucleotides not matched to a gene: 8. The CDR3 is CSARLLAGGFGEQYF. CDR3 nucleotide sequence: TGCAGTGCTAGATTACTAGCGGGAGGGTTCGGTGAGCAGTACTTC.

V and J are TRBV28 and TRBJ1-1; perhaps TRBD1 as D (5 bases). CDR3 size: 13 residues. Germline loops: CDR1 MDHEN, CDR2 SYDVKM. V was cut by 6 bases and J by 3 bases, with 11 bases left in between. The CDR3 DNA reads as TGTGCCAGCAGGGAGAGACAGTACACTGAAGCTTTCTTT. Its translation is CASRERQYTEAFF.

Points on this clonotype: One base away lies a much larger clone, so this may be a sequencing read error. The V and J genes are TRBV29-1 and TRBJ2-7; the D gene could be TRBD1 or TRBD2 (5 bases each). The germline V and J ends were trimmed by 7 bases and 7 bases, with 17 bases remaining between them. The CDR3 is 12 amino acids. The germline gives CDR1 SQVTM, CDR2 ANQGSEA. For the CDR3, the DNA is TGCAGCGCCGGGGCCTCCTACAATGAGCAGTACTTC. Translation: CSAGASYNEQYF.

This clonotype has a count of ten or more. The V and J genes are TRBV20-1 and TRBJ2-1; possibly TRBD2 for D (6 bases). Trimming pared 1 base from V and 5 bases from J, leaving 12 bases between. Germline V lookup: CDR1 DFQATT, CDR2 SNEGSKA (reference sequence). This CDR3 region has 14 residues. This chain's CDR3 is CSARGVAEHNEQFF. The CDR3 DNA sequence: TGCAGTGCTAGAGGAGTAGCGGAGCACAATGAGCAGTTCTTC.

The rearrangement joins TRBV5-1 to TRBJ1-1; TRBD1 is a possible D gene (5 bases). Germline lookup yields CDR1 SGHRS and CDR2 YFSETQ. Trimming took off 5 bases at V and 0 bases at J, with 11 bases between the two ends. The CDR3 length is 14 residues. The CDR3 coding sequence is TGCGCCAGCAGGACAGTAGACATGAACACTGAAGCTTTCTTT. It is translated as CASRTVDMNTEAFF.

The genes are TRBV7-8 and TRBJ1-1; 8 positions match TRBD1. Germline V gene lookup returns CDR1 SGHVS and CDR2 FQNEAQ. This CDR3 has 16 residues. Losses at the gene ends were 0 bases for V and 4 bases for J; bases not matched to a gene: 7. The CDR3 here is CASSLAAGGAGTEAFF. In DNA form, the CDR3 reads TGTGCCAGCAGCTTAGCGGCAGGGGGCGCGGGCACTGAAGCTTTCTTT.

This clonotype has only a few counts. The chain is built from TRBV27 and TRBJ2-7, with D possibly TRBD1 on 5 matching bases. Germline V gene sequence: CDR1 MNHEY, CDR2 SMNVEV (reference sequence). V lost 4 bases, J lost 2 bases, and 12 bases lay in between. CDR3 length equals 14 residues. The CDR3 DNA sequence: TGTGCCAGCAGTTCCCTAGGGGATCCCTACGAGCAGTACTTC. It yields the protein CASSSLGDPYEQYF.

This clonotype was seen a handful of times. The rearrangement uses TRBV2 and TRBJ2-7, with D unresolved. CDR1 and CDR2 from the germline V gene are SNHLY and FYNNEI. V was clipped by 3 bases and J by 5 bases, with 8 bases between them. This CDR3 contains 12 residues. The chain's CDR3 is CASSEVRHEQYF. The DNA for the CDR3 is TGTGCCAGCAGTGAGGTCCGCCACGAGCAGTACTTC.

V is TRBV25-1 and J is TRBJ2-7; D not certain. The CDR3 is 11 amino acids. The V and J ends lost 8 bases and 5 bases respectively, with 10 bases between them. Looked up from germline, CDR1 is MGHDK and CDR2 is SYGVNS. The CDR3 bases are TGTGCCAGCGCCTTGAGCCACGAGCAGTACTTC. Residues: CASALSHEQYF.

The CDR3 DNA is TGCGCCAGCAGCCGAGCCGGGGGCCATGAGCAGTTCTTC. Encoded protein: CASSRAGGHEQFF. The V and J genes are TRBV5-1 and TRBJ2-1; either TRBD1 or TRBD2 may supply D (6 bases each). The CDR3 has 13 amino acids. CDR1 SGHRS and CDR2 YFSETQ come from the germline V gene. The V and J ends lost 4 bases and 8 bases respectively, with 13 bases between them. The full variable domain, its missing parts supplied by reference TRBV5-1 and TRBJ2-1, is KAGVTQTPRYLIKTRGQQVTLSCSPISGHRSVSWYQQTPGQGLQFLFEYFSETQRNKGNFPGRFSGRQFSNSRSEMNVSTLELGDSALYLCASSRAGGHEQFFGPGTRLTVL.

The V gene is TRBV21-1, the J gene TRBJ1-4; the D segment call TRBD1 is taken from the table without a DNA check. TRBV21-1 is a pseudogene segment. This CDR3 region has 16 residues. CDR3 bases: TGTGCCAGCAGCGACAGGGGTGGGGGAACTAATGAAAAACTGTTTTTT. This translates into CASSDRGGGTNEKLFF.

There are a few counts of this clonotype. The chain employs TRBV27 and TRBJ2-7, with TRBD2 identical over 9 bases. Germline loops: CDR1 MNHEY, CDR2 SMNVEV (reference sequence). There are 19 residues in the CDR3. Trimming took 0 bases from V and 0 from J; bases not matched to a gene: 12. Here the CDR3 DNA reads TGTGCCAGCAGTTTATCGCCACCCTATAGCGGGAGAAGCTCCTACGAGCAGTACTTC. The encoded protein is CASSLSPPYSGRSSYEQYF.

This clonotype appeared a few times. The gene calls are TRBV20-1 and TRBJ1-2, with 7 bases lining up with TRBD1. The CDR3 runs to 13 residues. The germline V gene has CDR1 DFQATT and CDR2 SNEGSKA (reference sequence). Unmatched junction bases numbered 5, after V lost 3 bases and J lost 4 bases. CDR3 loop: CSARSGGSYGYTF. The DNA for the CDR3 is TGCAGTGCTAGGTCAGGGGGAAGCTATGGCTACACCTTC.

V is TRBV20-1 and J is TRBJ2-1; D gene ambiguous. V dropped 2 bases and J dropped 5 bases, with 7 bases sitting between them. The CDR3 covers 12 residues. Germline V CDR1 and CDR2: DFQATT, SNEGSKA (reference sequence). The CDR3 nucleotides read TGCAGTGCTAGACCTCTCCACAATGAGCAGTTCTTC. Protein: CSARPLHNEQFF.

This sequence joins TRBV19 and TRBJ2-1; D is perhaps TRBD2 (6 bases). Germline CDR1 is LNHDA and CDR2 is SQIVND (reference sequence). This CDR3 is built from 15 residues. The ends were cut back, 8 bases at V and 2 bases at J, with 16 bases in the middle. The CDR3 DNA is TGTGCCAGTGGGGCATGGGGGAGGCCCTACAATGAGCAGTTCTTC. It translates to CASGAWGRPYNEQFF.

J is TRBJ2-3 and V is TRBV5-1, with TRBD2 identical over 11 bases. Trimming took 5 bases from V and 5 from J; bases not matched to a gene: 10. CDR3 length equals 16 residues. Germline lookup yields CDR1 SGHRS and CDR2 YFSETQ. This chain's CDR3 is CASRHSLAGVEDTQYF. The CDR3 nucleotides read TGCGCCAGCAGGCACTCACTAGCGGGAGTGGAAGATACGCAGTATTTT. Drawing the rest from reference TRBV5-1 and TRBJ2-3, the complete variable domain is KAGVTQTPRYLIKTRGQQVTLSCSPISGHRSVSWYQQTPGQGLQFLFEYFSETQRNKGNFPGRFSGRQFSNSRSEMNVSTLELGDSALYLCASRHSLAGVEDTQYFGPGTRLTVL.

The table lists this clonotype with a few counts. In DNA, the CDR3 is TGTGCCAGCAGCTTTCGGGGGGTTCCGTACGAGCAGTACTTC. Its protein product is CASSFRGVPYEQYF. The chain has TRBV5-4 and TRBJ2-7; 7 bases map to TRBD2. With 2 bases clipped from V and 4 bases from J, the junction kept 6 bases outside the gene matches. Germline V CDR1 and CDR2: SGHNT, YYREEE (reference sequence). The CDR3 totals 14 residues.

The chain recombines TRBV3-1 with TRBJ2-1; D assignment may be TRBD1 or TRBD2 (5 bases each). Germline V gene lookup returns CDR1 LGHDT and CDR2 YNNKEL (reference sequence). The CDR3 spans 13 residues. Trimming took off 2 bases at V and 13 bases at J, with 15 bases between the two ends. The CDR3 protein is CASSQNPSGTQFF. The CDR3, as DNA: TGTGCCAGCAGCCAAAATCCTTCTGGGACCCAGTTCTTC.

This clonotype appeared many times. This chain uses TRBV29-1 with TRBJ2-5; D may be TRBD1 (5 bases). CDR1 is SQVTM and CDR2 is ANQGSEA in the germline V gene. Trimming cost V 3 bases and J 3 bases, with 8 bases left between them. CDR3 length: 12 amino acids. As DNA, the CDR3 is TGCAGCGTTGATAGCAGGGAAGAGACCCAGTACTTC. This codes for CSVDSREETQYF.

The chain is built from TRBV5-1 and TRBJ1-1, with 7 bases matching TRBD1. The ends lost 6 bases at V and 1 base at J; junction bases unmatched: 9. This CDR3 contains 15 residues. CDR1 is SGHRS, CDR2 YFSETQ, per germline. CDR3 in DNA: TGCGCCAGCACCGGACAGGCACAGAAGAACACTGAAGCTTTCTTT. Its protein is CASTGQAQKNTEAFF.

This clonotype appeared a few times. The chain has TRBV2 and TRBJ2-1, with TRBD2 identical over 15 bases. This CDR3 contains 16 residues. Germline CDR1 reads SNHLY; CDR2 reads FYNNEI. Trimming removed 6 bases from V and 4 bases from J; junction bases left unmatched: 4. CDR3 DNA sequence: TGTGCCAGCAGGATTGGGACTAGCGGGGGGTACAATGAGCAGTTCTTC. It is translated as CASRIGTSGGYNEQFF.

Many counts were recorded for this clonotype. The V call is TRBV29-1, the J call TRBJ2-3, with 7 bases aligning to TRBD1. The trim removed 3 bases at V and 0 bases at J, leaving 3 bases unmatched. Germline CDR1 reads SQVTM; CDR2 reads ANQGSEA. The CDR3 is 14 amino acids. This CDR3 is CSVDLQGSTDTQYF. Here the CDR3 DNA reads TGCAGCGTTGATTTACAGGGGAGCACAGATACGCAGTATTTT.